This record looks at one T cell receptor (beta chain) sequence and its context. The sample is drawn from a study of blood T cell repertoires in COVID-19. Background on the study: The cDNA or gDNA used as material had been derived from T cells, B-cell-depleted T cells, or PBMCs.

Trimming cost V 6 bases and J 5 bases; bases outside gene matches: 4. CDR3 size: 12 residues. Germline CDR1 and CDR2: GTSNPN and SVGIG (reference sequence). Per the original methods: Estimation of nucleated cell counts was performed using reference gene primer amplification. Sequencing used immunoSEQ multiplex PCR; TCRdb keeps in-frame clones, though not all of them. V and J calls and clone size are as listed in that table; D and trimming were resolved from the DNA. The table lists under 400,000 clones, roughly 86% of them singletons. Recruited during active infection, patients (from Seattle) were subsequently followed longitudinally.

This receptor was obtained from a woman in her twenties or thirties with COVID-19, enrolled during active disease. The rearrangement links TRBV30 to TRBJ1-3; 7 bases are shared with TRBD1. Specimen: peripheral blood. The CDR3 protein is CACWTGRNTIYF. The CDR3 DNA follows: TGTGCCTGTTGGACAGGACGAAACACCATATATTTT.